These 17 T cell receptor beta chains came from one sample sequenced in a study of type 1 and type 2 diabetes patients. Amplification started from genomic DNA. The TCR beta CDR3 region was amplified using 30 forward and 13 reverse primers. Each CDR3 protein gets one entry after TCRdb re-called the multiplex PCR reads with MiXCR. The top ten clones hold approximately 14% of a sample with about 290,000 distinct CDR3 sequences, more than 40% of them seen once. Input material: peripheral blood mononuclear cells (PBMCs). The receptors originated from a man aged 18 to 35 with type 2 diabetes.

This clonotype was counted ten times or more. The CDR3 loop is CASTSRGNSPLHF. CDR3 DNA sequence: TGTGCCAGTACGAGCCGCGGGAATTCACCCCTCCACTTT. This chain connects TRBV19 to TRBJ1-6; D is unresolved. Trimming stripped 7 bases from V and 7 bases from J, with 11 bases between. CDR1 LNHDA and CDR2 SQIVND come from the germline V gene (reference sequence). The CDR3 consists of 13 residues.

As concerns this clonotype: This may be a read error, as it is one base from a much larger clone. The gene calls are TRBV6-6 and TRBJ2-7; tentatively, D is TRBD1 (5 bases). The CDR3 is 13 amino acids. The germline CDR1 and CDR2 sequences are MNHNY and SVGAGI (reference sequence). The germline V and J ends were trimmed by 4 bases and 0 bases, with 7 bases remaining between them. In DNA form, the CDR3 reads TGTGCCAGCAGTTGGGGCACCTCCTACGAGCAGTACTTC. Protein: CASSWGTSYEQYF.

The chain recombines TRBV12-5 with TRBJ2-1; 9 bases map to TRBD1. V lost 3 bases and J lost 9; bases outside the gene matches: 6. CDR3 size: 14 residues. Germline lookup yields CDR1 LGHNT and CDR2 FRNRAP. In DNA form, the CDR3 reads TGTGCTAGTGGTTTTTCCGACAGGGGGACTGAGCAGTTCTTC. Translated, it gives CASGFSDRGTEQFF.

This clonotype was picked up one time. A read error may produce the germline difference seen at one junction end. Written as DNA, the CDR3 is TGCGCCAGTAGCCGGACTAGCGGGACTACCTACGAGCAGTACTTC. It codes for CASSRTSGTTYEQYF. The rearrangement links TRBV7-3 to TRBJ2-7, with TRBD2 matching over 12 bases. Germline V gene data show CDR1 as SGHTA and CDR2 as FQGTGA. The CDR3 contains 15 residues.

DNA for the CDR3: TGTGCCTGGAGTGTAGGAGCTGAAGCTTTCTTT. It yields the protein CAWSVGAEAFF. This chain connects TRBV30 to TRBJ1-1; D is undetermined. The CDR3 runs 11 residues. V dropped 0 bases and J dropped 6 bases, with 5 bases sitting between them. Germline lookup yields CDR1 GTSNPN and CDR2 SVGIG (reference sequence).

This clonotype came up a few times. This chain uses TRBV7-8 with TRBJ1-1, with 7 bases matching TRBD1. This CDR3 has 12 residues. Trimming at V came to 4 bases and at J to 6 bases, leaving 2 bases not matched to a gene. The germline CDR1 and CDR2 sequences are SGHVS and FQNEAQ. The CDR3 DNA reads TGTGCCAGCAGCTGGACAGGTTCTGAAGCTTTCTTT. This encodes CASSWTGSEAFF.

As for this clonotype: The junction does not match germline at one end; this may be a read error. V is TRBV6-1 and J is TRBJ2-5; 12 nucleotides line up with TRBD2. Germline assignment: CDR1 MNHNS and CDR2 SASEGT. The CDR3 is 14 residues long. The CDR3 sequence is CASSEASGGAYEFF. The DNA of the CDR3 is TGTGCCAGCAGTGAGGCTAGCGGGGGGGCATATGAGTTCTTC.

The chain recombines TRBV7-2 with TRBJ1-2; TRBD1 is a possible D gene (5 bases). V lost 7 bases and J 3 bases, leaving 15 bases between the germline ends. The CDR3 sequence is 14 residues long. Germline V CDR1 and CDR2: SGHTA, FQGNSA. CDR3 nucleotide sequence: TGTGCCAGCACCCGTGTCTTGGGGGACTATGGCTACACCTTC. This encodes CASTRVLGDYGYTF.

This chain uses TRBV7-2 with TRBJ1-5; 9 positions match TRBD1. CDR1 and CDR2 (germline): SGHTA, FQGNSA. CDR3 length: 16 residues. Trimming took 9 bases from V and 2 from J; bases not matched to a gene: 11. CDR3 region: CASSAADRGGNQPQHF. The CDR3 DNA follows: TGTGCCAGTAGTGCTGCGGACAGGGGAGGCAATCAGCCCCAGCATTTT.

The chain is built from TRBV7-8 and TRBJ1-1, with 7 bases fitting TRBD1. In germline, CDR1 is SGHVS, CDR2 FQNEAQ. V was pared by 6 bases and J by 3 bases, with 4 bases of the junction left unmatched. CDR3 length: 13 residues. CDR3 region: CASRVGQDTEAFF. CDR3 sequence (DNA): TGTGCCAGCAGGGTTGGACAGGACACTGAAGCTTTCTTT.

This rearrangement joins TRBV20-1 to TRBJ2-7, with 8 bases aligning to TRBD2. V lost 5 bases and J lost 3; bases outside the gene matches: 12. Germline-derived CDR1 and CDR2 are DFQATT and SNEGSKA (reference sequence). The CDR3 consists of 15 residues. The CDR3, as DNA: TGCAGTGCTGGCCCGATTAAGCGGGAGTACTACGAGCAGTACTTC. Protein sequence: CSAGPIKREYYEQYF.

On this clonotype: Just one base apart from a much larger clone, this may be a read error. The chain has TRBV19 and TRBJ1-1; D uncertain. Trimming pared 3 bases from V and 4 bases from J, leaving 9 bases between. CDR1 and CDR2 (germline): LNHDA, SQIVND (reference sequence). This CDR3 contains 13 residues. CDR3 region: CASSIGLSTEAFF. The CDR3 nucleotides are TGTGCCAGTAGTATCGGGCTGAGCACTGAAGCTTTCTTT.

There are many counts of this clonotype. The chain carries TRBV2 and TRBJ2-7; 7 bases align to TRBD2. V was pared by 6 bases and J by 3 bases, with 11 bases of the junction left unmatched. This CDR3 is built from 15 residues. The germline V gene has CDR1 SNHLY and CDR2 FYNNEI. CDR3 bases: TGTGCCAGCAGACTTGGACGGGAGGCTATCTACGAGCAGTACTTC. Its translation: CASRLGREAIYEQYF.

V usage is TRBV9 and J usage is TRBJ2-2; 12 bases agree with TRBD2. Germline values: CDR1 SGDLS, CDR2 YYNGEE. After removal of 3 bases from V and 5 bases from J, the junction contained 8 bases not matched to a gene. The CDR3 runs to 17 residues. CDR3 in amino acids: CASSATSGTSGTGELFF. The CDR3 DNA reads TGTGCCAGCAGCGCCACCTCCGGGACTAGCGGGACCGGGGAGCTGTTTTTT.

V usage is TRBV7-3 and J usage is TRBJ2-3, with a weak D call TRBD2 (6 bases). V lost 6 bases and J lost 0, with 22 bases in between. Germline CDR1 reads SGHTA; CDR2 reads FQGTGA. The CDR3 loop spans 18 amino acids. The CDR3 loop is CASRKSVSSGLSTDTQYF. The CDR3 DNA is TGTGCCAGCAGAAAAAGCGTGAGTAGCGGACTTAGCACAGATACGCAGTATTTT.

The chain has TRBV4-2 and TRBJ2-7; 12 nucleotides line up with TRBD2. This CDR3 is 15 amino acids long. Germline V lookup: CDR1 LGHNA, CDR2 YNFKEQ. V trimming: 1 base; J trimming: 2 bases; junction bases outside the gene matches: 0. The DNA for the CDR3 is TGTGCCAGCAGCCAAGGGACTAGCGGGACCTACGAGCAGTACTTC. It specifies CASSQGTSGTYEQYF.

With regard to this clonotype: A much larger clone lies a single base off, so this may be a read error. The chain combines TRBV24-1 with TRBJ1-1, with a tentative D call TRBD1 (6 bases). Germline lookup yields CDR1 KGHDR and CDR2 SFDVKD. V shed 9 bases and J shed 1 base, with 11 bases lying between them. The CDR3 is 13 residues long. CDR3: CATGQTGNTEAFF. CDR3 nucleotides: TGTGCCACCGGACAGACAGGGAACACTGAAGCTTTCTTT.